The clone carrying this TCR beta chain has only one observation. Using immunoSEQ multiplex PCR, the repertoire was profiled, and TCRdb retains in-frame clones only, with some absent. This sample has approximately 580,000 clones; 78% occur once, and the top ten carry about 0.013%. The sample is drawn from a study of shared T cell receptors in the human thymus. Germline-derived CDR1 and CDR2 are MNHEY and SVGAGI. The trim removed 8 bases at V and 8 bases at J, leaving 4 bases unmatched. The CDR3 totals 13 residues. This sample was also put to use in a study of human thymus T cells. That publication notes: The donors were infants in Finland with congenital heart defects, otherwise immunologically healthy. Thymus tissue was removed during corrective cardiac surgery. Apparent bias marked the V and J gene usage of thymic and blood repertoires. Related research reported highly overlapping thymic repertoires among unrelated individuals.

The sample taken for sequencing was thymocytes. The chain joins TRBV6-5 to TRBJ2-1; TRBD1 matches 12 bases. The receptor's source is a boy in the first two years of life with a congenital heart defect. DNA for the CDR3: TGTGCCAGCGGGGACAGGGGGCCTGATGAGCAGTTCTTC. Its translation: CASGDRGPDEQFF.